Each of the 26 T cell receptor beta chains below was sequenced from the same sample in a study of T cells in Graves' hyperthyroidism and ophthalmopathy. There were TCR beta CDR3 regions amplified from RNA transcripts. Initially, a first-round RT-PCR of the TCR CDR3 employed the HTBI primer set. TCRdb re-called the multiplex PCR reads through MiXCR, storing one row per CDR3 protein. Of some 510,000 distinct CDR3 sequences in the sample, less than 25% are singletons; the top ten hold around 27%. Material for sequencing was blood. All receptors come from a young man with Graves' hyperthyroidism.

This clonotype appeared many times. J is TRBJ2-4 and V is TRBV5-1; unclear D gene. The CDR3 runs to 14 residues. Trimming took 0 bases from V and 2 from J, leaving 6 bases between them. The germline V gene encodes CDR1 SGHRS and CDR2 YFSETQ. The CDR3 DNA reads as TGCGCCAGCAGCTTGGGAGTGACCAAAAACATTCAGTACTTC. Translation: CASSLGVTKNIQYF.

In the case of this clonotype: A read error may explain this, as a much larger clone is one base away. This is likely a read error, given that the CDR3 carries no conserved phenylalanine or tryptophan at its end. The chain links TRBV6-1 to TRBJ1-5, with a weak D call TRBD1 (6 bases). Per the germline V gene, CDR1 is MNHNS and CDR2 is SASEGT. This CDR3 spans 13 amino acids. CDR3: CANSDTGLQPQHS. The CDR3 DNA follows: TGTGCCAACAGTGACACAGGGTTACAGCCCCAGCATTCT.

The chain carries TRBV12-3 or TRBV12-4 and TRBJ1-1; D call uncertain. This CDR3 is built from 13 residues. The V gene lost 3 bases and the J gene lost 7 bases, with 12 bases spanning the gap. The CDR3 region has the DNA TGTGCCAGCAGTTTTGGACTGGTCTATGAAGCTTTCTTT. Translated: CASSFGLVYEAFF.

This sequence joins TRBV6-1 and TRBJ2-7, with 7 bases matching TRBD1. Germline V gene lookup returns CDR1 MNHNS and CDR2 SASEGT. With V trimmed by 8 bases and J by 1 base, 14 bases remained unmatched. The CDR3 is made up of 16 amino acids. The chain's CDR3 is CASAKTSGTESYEQYF. The CDR3 coding sequence is TGTGCCAGCGCAAAGACATCGGGGACAGAGTCCTACGAGCAGTACTTC.

This clonotype was recorded a few times. V and J are TRBV4-1 and TRBJ1-1, with D possibly matching TRBD1 (5 bases). Germline lookup yields CDR1 MGHRA and CDR2 YSYEKL. The CDR3 extends over 16 amino acids. Trimming left V 6 bases short and J 3 bases short, with 20 bases between. CDR3 coding DNA: TGCGCCAGCAGTTTCCCCCGCGAGGGGCTGGACACTGAAGCTTTCTTT. Translation gives CASSFPREGLDTEAFF.

Ten or more counts support this clonotype. The V call is TRBV19, the J call TRBJ1-5; a weak D match, TRBD1 (5 bases). CDR1 is LNHDA, CDR2 SQIVND, per germline (reference sequence). Trimming left V 0 bases short and J 6 bases short, with 15 bases between. CDR3 length equals 16 residues. The CDR3 here is CASSIDSGPGLQPQHF. The DNA of the CDR3 is TGTGCCAGTAGTATAGATTCTGGGCCGGGACTTCAGCCCCAGCATTTT.

This clonotype was detected many times. The chain couples TRBV12-3 or TRBV12-4 to TRBJ1-1; D perhaps matches TRBD1 (5 bases). The CDR3 covers 13 residues. V was clipped by 2 bases and J by 7 bases, with 11 bases between them. CDR3 residues: CASSLRGGDEAFF. The CDR3 nucleotides are TGTGCCAGCAGTTTAAGGGGAGGGGATGAAGCTTTCTTT.

This clonotype was counted between two and nine times. The chain carries TRBV4-1 and TRBJ2-3; possible D gene TRBD2, 5 bases. The CDR3 is 15 amino acids. The V end lost 4 bases, the J end lost 5 bases, and 16 bases lay between the germline ends. Germline V lookup: CDR1 MGHRA, CDR2 YSYEKL. CDR3 nucleotide sequence: TGCGCCAGCAGCCCGGACGGAACCGCGGGAGATACGCAGTATTTT. Translation: CASSPDGTAGDTQYF.

This clonotype has a count of ten or more. The CDR3 bases are TGTGCCAGCACCCGTAGCGGGGGGGACACCGGGGAGCTGTTTTTT. Translating it yields CASTRSGGDTGELFF. This sequence joins TRBV12-3 or TRBV12-4 and TRBJ2-2; 11 bases are a match to TRBD2. V was pared by 7 bases and J by 3 bases, with 4 bases of the junction left unmatched. The CDR3 length is 15 residues.

This clonotype was observed many times. The chain links TRBV10-3 to TRBJ2-5; 10 nucleotides align to TRBD1. Germline values: CDR1 ENHRY, CDR2 SYGVKD. The CDR3 is 14 residues long. Germline trimming cut 6 bases from V and 5 bases from J; bases unmatched to any gene: 6. Here the CDR3 reads CAISRGTGDETQYF. DNA for the CDR3: TGTGCCATCAGCAGGGGGACAGGGGATGAGACCCAGTACTTC.

This clonotype was picked up many times. The chain combines TRBV5-5 with TRBJ1-1; D perhaps matches TRBD1 (5 bases). V was clipped by 6 bases and J by 1 base, with 13 bases between them. Germline lookup yields CDR1 SGHKS and CDR2 YYEKEE (reference sequence). The CDR3 sequence is 14 residues long. CDR3 DNA sequence: TGTGCCAGCAACTTTTGGGACGGGAACACTGAAGCTTTCTTT. It is translated as CASNFWDGNTEAFF.

This clonotype showed up many times. This chain uses TRBV29-1 with TRBJ1-1, with 9 bases lining up with TRBD1. V was pared by 1 base and J by 5 bases, with 14 bases of the junction left unmatched. From germline, CDR1 is SQVTM and CDR2 ANQGSEA. The CDR3 length is 17 residues. The CDR3: CSVEGLGTGIVGTEAFF. The CDR3 DNA is TGCAGCGTTGAAGGCCTCGGGACAGGGATAGTGGGGACTGAAGCTTTCTTT.

In this sample, this clonotype turned up many times. The rearrangement uses TRBV7-9 and TRBJ1-5; D ambiguous. In germline, CDR1 is SEHNR, CDR2 FQNEAQ (reference sequence). The CDR3 sequence is 13 residues long. Trimming removed 5 bases at V and 7 bases at J, with 12 bases between. The CDR3 DNA reads as TGTGCCAGCAGCCCCGTAGGTCAACAGCCCCAGCATTTT. Translating gives CASSPVGQQPQHF.

The genes are TRBV19 and TRBJ1-5; TRBD1 is a possible D gene (6 bases). The CDR3 runs 15 residues. V lost 3 bases, J lost 6 bases, and 15 bases lay in between. Germline V gene lookup returns CDR1 LNHDA and CDR2 SQIVND (reference sequence). Written as DNA, the CDR3 is TGTGCCAGTAGTATGGGGGGGACAATCGGTCAGCCCCAGCATTTT. Amino acids: CASSMGGTIGQPQHF. The full variable domain, completed using reference TRBV19 and TRBJ1-5, is DGGITQSPKYLFRKEGQNVTLSCEQNLNHDAMYWYRQDPGQGLRLIYYSQIVNDFQKGDIAEGYSVSREKKESFPLTVTSAQKNPTAFYLCASSMGGTIGQPQHFGDGTRLSIL.

This clonotype has ten or more counts. The rearrangement joins TRBV10-3 to TRBJ1-1; 11 nucleotides match TRBD1. Per germline, CDR1 ENHRY and CDR2 SYGVKD. Trimming took 6 bases from V and 5 from J; bases not matched to a gene: 11. The CDR3 contains 16 residues. CDR3 protein: CAIRARDRGSGTEAFF. The CDR3 DNA reads TGTGCCATCAGGGCTAGGGACAGGGGGAGTGGAACTGAAGCTTTCTTT.

This clonotype was recorded at least ten times. The CDR3 is CSARDGGEVQPQHF. In DNA, the CDR3 is TGCAGTGCTAGAGATGGCGGCGAGGTTCAGCCCCAGCATTTT. The chain carries TRBV20-1 and TRBJ1-5; D call uncertain. V was trimmed by 0 bases and J by 6 bases, leaving 12 bases between them. Germline V gene sequence: CDR1 DFQATT, CDR2 SNEGSKA (reference sequence). The CDR3 has 14 residues.

This clonotype was counted ten times or more. CDR3 bases: TGTGCCAGCAGCGCGGGAACGTCCGGAAACACCATATATTTT. It encodes CASSAGTSGNTIYF. The chain carries TRBV9 and TRBJ1-3; D is uncertain. Trimming took off 3 bases at V and 4 bases at J, with 11 bases between the two ends. CDR3 length equals 14 residues. The V gene's germline CDR1 is SGDLS and CDR2 YYNGEE.

There are many counts of this clonotype. The J gene is TRBJ2-7, the V gene TRBV6-1, with a possible D match to TRBD1 (5 bases). CDR3 size: 13 residues. In germline, CDR1 is MNHNS, CDR2 SASEGT. V shed 7 bases and J shed 0 bases, with 10 bases lying between them. Written as DNA, the CDR3 is TGTGCCAGCACCAGGGCAGTCTCCTACGAGCAGTACTTC. Translation: CASTRAVSYEQYF.

This clonotype was seen ten or more times. The chain links TRBV20-1 to TRBJ2-7; D may be TRBD2 (6 bases). V was trimmed by 2 bases and J by 1 base, leaving 12 bases between them. Germline CDR1 DFQATT, CDR2 SNEGSKA (reference sequence). The CDR3 is 14 amino acids. The CDR3 sequence: CSARYSGLSYEQYF. The CDR3 coding sequence is TGCAGTGCTAGATATTCGGGACTTTCCTACGAGCAGTACTTC.

Comments on this clonotype: A much larger clone lies one base from this, so it may be a read error. The chain is built from TRBV6-1 and TRBJ1-1; D may be TRBD1 (6 bases). Trimming took 9 bases from V and 11 from J, leaving 25 bases between them. Germline CDR1 is MNHNS and CDR2 is SASEGT. CDR3 length equals 14 residues. CDR3 protein: CASFHVTGLSNAFF. CDR3 in DNA: TGTGCCAGTTTTCACGTGACAGGCCTTTCCAACGCTTTCTTT.

A few counts support this clonotype. V and J are TRBV28 and TRBJ2-7, with 7 bases aligning to TRBD1. Germline V gene lookup returns CDR1 MDHEN and CDR2 SYDVKM. The CDR3 covers 16 residues. Losses at the gene ends were 6 bases for V and 3 bases for J; bases not matched to a gene: 14. The CDR3, as DNA: TGTGCCAGCAGGGCCACAGGGGAAGGGCCTTACTACGAGCAGTACTTC. The encoded protein is CASRATGEGPYYEQYF.

This clonotype has just one count. V is TRBV12-3 or TRBV12-4 and J is TRBJ1-1, with D possibly TRBD1 on 5 matching bases. The CDR3 is 14 amino acids. The ends were cut back, 5 bases at V and 4 bases at J, with 14 bases in the middle. This CDR3 reads CASSPSLGGTEAFF. DNA for the CDR3: TGTGCCAGCAGTCCGAGTCTGGGGGGCACTGAAGCTTTCTTT.

This chain joins TRBV30 and TRBJ1-2; 7 bases fit TRBD1. The CDR3 is made up of 15 amino acids. Per the germline V gene, CDR1 is GTSNPN and CDR2 is SVGIG (reference sequence). After removal of 0 bases from V and 3 bases from J, the junction contained 7 bases not matched to a gene. CDR3 residues: CAWSVPGGLDYGYTF. CDR3 nucleotides: TGTGCCTGGAGTGTACCAGGGGGATTGGACTATGGCTACACCTTC.

As concerns this clonotype: Because the CDR3 is missing its conserved closing phenylalanine or tryptophan, this is likely a read error. The V and J genes are TRBV5-1 and TRBJ2-7; D is unclear. CDR1 is SGHRS and CDR2 is YFSETQ in the germline V gene. The CDR3 has 15 residues. The V gene lost 0 bases and the J gene lost 0 bases, with 10 bases spanning the gap. DNA of the CDR3: TGCGCCAGCAGCTTGGGGAGTGTGGCCTCCTACGAGCAGTACTTA. Translating gives CASSLGSVASYEQYL.

This clonotype was seen at least ten times. J is TRBJ2-7 and V is TRBV6-1, with D possibly TRBD1 on 6 matching bases. CDR1 and CDR2 (germline): MNHNS, SASEGT. The CDR3 runs to 15 residues. V was clipped by 9 bases and J by 0 bases, with 18 bases between them. The CDR3 protein is CASALGTPSSYEQYF. The CDR3 coding sequence is TGTGCCAGTGCACTCGGGACACCGAGCTCCTACGAGCAGTACTTC.

This clonotype appeared a few times. The chain has TRBV4-1 and TRBJ1-2; tentatively, D is TRBD1 (5 bases). The CDR3 has 16 amino acids. V dropped 1 base and J dropped 5 bases, with 17 bases sitting between them. Germline V gene sequence: CDR1 MGHRA, CDR2 YSYEKL. CDR3 region: CASSQVGTNTRYGYTF. The DNA of the CDR3 is TGCGCCAGCAGCCAAGTAGGGACCAACACCCGGTATGGCTACACCTTC.